This TCR beta chain was identified during a study of blood T cell repertoires in COVID-19. Profiling relied on immunoSEQ multiplex PCR, and the TCRdb table lists in-frame clones only, not all of them. The sample shows about 230,000 clones, 80% to 90% of them seen only once. The CDR3 contains 17 residues. CDR1 and CDR2 (germline): LGHDT, YNNKEL (reference sequence). Losses at the gene ends were 3 bases for V and 0 bases for J; bases not matched to a gene: 4. The J gene is TRBJ2-6, the V gene TRBV3-1 (or the pseudogene TRBV3-2), with 8 bases aligning to TRBD1. Sequencing input: peripheral blood. The receptor comes from a man aged 35-49 years with active or convalescent COVID-19. The DNA of the CDR3 is TGTGCCAGCAGCCACAGACAGGGGAGCTCTGGGGCCAACGTCCTGACTTTC. Protein product: CASSHRQGSSGANVLTF.